This T cell receptor beta chain was found in a study of cytomegalovirus exposure and HLA in healthy donors. Study in general: Later analysis reported that the roughly 110 validation repertoires shared the platform of the roughly 670 first-cohort repertoires. General study findings and limits: In vitro, a few CMV-associated chains proved specific for CMV antigens. It was found in a later analysis that first-cohort TCR clusters tended to co-occur in the 130 or so validation repertoires. Among TCR beta chains, those listed as cytomegalovirus-associated numbered about 150.

V lost 8 bases to trimming and J lost 0 bases, with 6 bases between them. Germline V CDR1 and CDR2: SGHTA, FQGNSA. The CDR3 runs to 12 residues. Method: immunoSEQ multiplex PCR; TCRdb's copy keeps in-frame clones and lacks some. Among approximately 210,000 clones listed, roughly 88% were seen once. In regard to this clone: Its matching antigen is unknown.

Sequenced sample: PBMCs. The chain carries TRBV7-2 and TRBJ2-3; no reliable D call. This receptor was obtained from a woman in her late teens or twenties in good health and CMV-seronegative. CDR3: CASSSSTDTQYF. DNA for the CDR3: TGTGCCAGCTCTTCCAGCACAGATACGCAGTATTTT.